This T cell receptor (beta chain) derives from a study of blood T cell repertoires in COVID-19. Study background: COVID-19 samples collected from the United States, Italy and Spain covered acute and convalescent phases. Nucleic acid was either cDNA or gDNA, and it came from T cells, B-cell-depleted T cells, or PBMCs.

Per the original methods: For nucleated cells, counts were estimated from reference gene primer amplification. Assay: immunoSEQ multiplex PCR; the TCRdb copy retains only in-frame clones and omits some. That table supplies the V and J calls and clone size; D and trimming were determined from the DNA. The repertoire holds 180,000 or so clones, with 85% to 90% as singletons. This CDR3 has 13 residues. V shed 4 bases, J shed 7 bases, and the junction held 7 bases outside the gene matches. Germline-derived CDR1 and CDR2 are SGHRS and YFSETQ. What was sequenced was peripheral blood. This receptor was taken from a man aged 50-59 years with acute or convalescent COVID-19. The chain is built from TRBV5-1 and TRBJ1-1, with TRBD1 matching over 7 bases. CDR3 residues: CASSLTGVGEAFF. CDR3 in DNA: TGCGCCAGCAGCCTAACAGGGGTTGGTGAAGCTTTCTTT.